Listed here is a single T cell receptor beta chain. Its antigen is not yet known. No base-level quality is on record; no much larger clone is a single base apart. Collaborating institutions collected whole blood in K2EDTA tubes following their own protocols. For TCRbeta analysis, collaborators shipped samples as frozen whole blood, isolated PBMCs, or DNA extracted from either of those sample types. CDR1 and CDR2 were assigned from the germline V gene (reference sequence) as LGHDT and YNNKEL. V is clipped by 3 bases and J by 8 bases, and the sequence between their germline boundaries is 19 bases long. Inclusive of the bounding cysteine and phenylalanine, the CDR3 is 15 residues long. CDR3 DNA only is kept here, 45 bases in frame from base 1. This sample was taken from a study of blood T cell repertoires in COVID-19 (dated by TCRdb to about 2020). A note on the overall study: The collaborator samples originated in the United States, Italy and Spain and spanned the acute and convalescent phases of COVID-19. The material from the prospective study consisted of cDNA or gDNA derived from T cells, B-cell-depleted T cells, or PBMCs. Deeply sampled blood TCRbeta repertoires from subjects exposed to, actively infected with, or recovered from COVID-19 were included in the dataset. The repertoires were released in a freely available public database intended as a resource for research on the immune response to SARS-CoV-2. The samples were drawn from two sources: the first 160 participants of the ongoing ImmuneRACE study, and 1,254 subjects contributed by 6 global collaborators. Nearly every sample came with metadata listing a de-identified subject ID, COVID-19 status, age in years and sex. Where available, HLA class I and class II types were taken from metadata supplied by the sample provider and were not determined by assay-based typing. General study outcomes and caveats: The quantity of clinical and demographic metadata differed by source and by participant and was supplied without curation.

The immunoSEQ Assay, a bias-controlled multiplex PCR, was used to amplify TCRbeta CDR3 regions from genomic DNA. Under the source paper's analysis protocol: Nucleated cell counts per sample were estimated from amplification of reference gene primers within the assay. To quantify the absolute abundance of each unique TCRbeta CDR3 rearrangement, sequence reads were collapsed and filtered. For each sample, productive Simpson clonality was calculated as the square root of Simpson's diversity index across productive rearrangements. Entries here come from immuneACCESS through TCRdb and include only in-frame sequences with V and J called. Some clones fail to appear in such tables; in the studies checked, an unresolved V gene covers under half of the shortfall, and the cause of the remainder is unknown. The DNA was the basis for D and trimming; V, J and clone size are from that table. Across this sample there are fewer than 250,000 clones, with just under 85% seen only once. The ten largest clones capture under 2% of the sample.

This receptor chain uses TRBV3-1 (or the pseudogene TRBV3-2) and TRBJ1-2; tentative D gene TRBD1, with 5 bases matching. The source material was peripheral blood. The TCR sequence derives from a woman of 80 years or more with acute or convalescent COVID-19. The CDR3 region: CASSHQAEGQGGYTF. The DNA sequence is as follows: TGTGCCAGCAGCCACCAGGCGGAGGGGCAAGGGGGCTACACCTTC.